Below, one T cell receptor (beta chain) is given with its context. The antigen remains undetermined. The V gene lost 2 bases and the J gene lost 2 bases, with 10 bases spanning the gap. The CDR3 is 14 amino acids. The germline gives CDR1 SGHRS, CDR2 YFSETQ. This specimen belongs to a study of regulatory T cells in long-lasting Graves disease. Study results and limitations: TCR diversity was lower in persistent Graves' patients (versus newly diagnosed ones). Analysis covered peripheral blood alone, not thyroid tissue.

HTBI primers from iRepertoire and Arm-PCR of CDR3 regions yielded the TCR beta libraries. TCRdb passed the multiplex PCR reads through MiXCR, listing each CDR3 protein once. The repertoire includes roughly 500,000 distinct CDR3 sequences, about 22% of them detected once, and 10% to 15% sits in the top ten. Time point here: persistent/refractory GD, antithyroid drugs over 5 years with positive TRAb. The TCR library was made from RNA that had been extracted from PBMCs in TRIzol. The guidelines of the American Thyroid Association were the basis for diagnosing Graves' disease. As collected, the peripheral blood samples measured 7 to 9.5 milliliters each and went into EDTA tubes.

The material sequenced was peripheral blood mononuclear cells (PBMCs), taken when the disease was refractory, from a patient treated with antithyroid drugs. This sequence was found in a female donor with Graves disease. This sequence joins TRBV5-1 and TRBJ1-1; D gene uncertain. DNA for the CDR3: TGCGCCAGCAGCTTCCAAACTCGAAACACTGAAGCTTTCTTT. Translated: CASSFQTRNTEAFF.